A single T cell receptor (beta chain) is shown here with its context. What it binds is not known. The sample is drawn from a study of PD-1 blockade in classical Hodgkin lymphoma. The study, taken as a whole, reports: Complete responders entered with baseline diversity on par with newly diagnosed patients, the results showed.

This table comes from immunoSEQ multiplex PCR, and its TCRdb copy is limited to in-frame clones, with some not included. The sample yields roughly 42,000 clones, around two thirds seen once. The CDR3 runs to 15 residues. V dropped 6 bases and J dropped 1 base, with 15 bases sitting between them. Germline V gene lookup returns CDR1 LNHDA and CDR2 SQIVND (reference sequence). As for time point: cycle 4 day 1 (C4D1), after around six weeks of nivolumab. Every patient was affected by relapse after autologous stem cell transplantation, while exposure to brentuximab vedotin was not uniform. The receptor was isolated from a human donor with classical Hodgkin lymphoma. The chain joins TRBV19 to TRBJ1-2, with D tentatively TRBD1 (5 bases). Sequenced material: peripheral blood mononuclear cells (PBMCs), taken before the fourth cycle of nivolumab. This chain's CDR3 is CASRPTPQGNYGYTF. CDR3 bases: TGTGCCAGTAGGCCCACACCCCAGGGTAACTATGGCTACACCTTC.